This T cell receptor beta chain emerged from a study of blood T cell repertoires in COVID-19. About the research overall: Specimens from acute and convalescent COVID-19 originated in the United States, Italy and Spain. From T cells, B-cell-depleted T cells, or PBMCs came the material, which was cDNA or gDNA.

In the authors' methods: By means of reference gene primer amplification, nucleated cell counts were estimated. The data were produced by immunoSEQ multiplex PCR, yet TCRdb's version contains in-frame clones alone and is incomplete. V and J calls and clone size are copied from that table; D and trimming were computed from the DNA. Of about 300,000 clones in the sample, about four fifths were seen once. Worth noting for this clone: At the DNA level, this CDR3 is encoded by other sequences in the same sample as well.

The V gene's germline CDR1 is MRHNA and CDR2 SNTAGT. V lost 0 bases and J lost 5; bases outside the gene matches: 0. The CDR3 is made up of 15 amino acids. Sequencing was carried out using peripheral blood. The genes are TRBV6-4 and TRBJ2-3; TRBD2 matches 12 bases. The clonotype comes from a woman aged 45-65 years with acute or convalescent COVID-19. The CDR3 here is CASSDSGLAGDTQYF. CDR3 DNA sequence: TGTGCCAGCAGTGACTCGGGACTAGCGGGAGATACGCAGTATTTT.